These 10 T cell receptor beta chains were sequenced from one sample in a study of blood T cell repertoires in COVID-19. TCRdb's table, derived via immunoSEQ multiplex PCR, lists solely in-frame clones and lacks some. The sample yields tens of thousands of clones, about four fifths seen once. The sample was peripheral blood. The receptors stem from a human donor in a cohort sampled during active COVID-19.

In regard to this clone: Mismatch with germline at one junction end may stem from a read error. The chain employs TRBV2 and TRBJ1-5; weak D call: TRBD1 (6 bases). Germline CDR1 reads SNHLY; CDR2 reads FYNNEI. The CDR3 length is 15 residues. The CDR3 protein is CASSEATGHYQPQHF. The CDR3 coding sequence is TGTGCCAGCAGCGAAGCGACAGGACACTATCAGCCCCAGCATTTT.

The chain employs TRBV19 and TRBJ1-2; 10 positions match TRBD1. Germline V CDR1 and CDR2: LNHDA, SQIVND (reference sequence). CDR3 size: 20 residues. The V and J ends lost 7 bases and 3 bases, in that order; junction bases with no gene match: 23. CDR3 sequence (DNA): TGTGCCAGTAACAACCTTAGAACCGGGACAGGGGCCGTCAGCGACTATGGCTACACCTTC. Its protein product is CASNNLRTGTGAVSDYGYTF.

This chain uses TRBV19 with TRBJ1-5, with 8 bases aligning to TRBD1. This CDR3 is 15 amino acids long. Trimming at V came to 3 bases and at J to 6 bases, leaving 7 bases not matched to a gene. Germline CDR1 LNHDA, CDR2 SQIVND (reference sequence). The CDR3 DNA sequence: TGTGCCAGTAGTATCCCCAGGGGGCATCGTCAGCCCCAGCATTTT. Its translation is CASSIPRGHRQPQHF.

Turning to this clone: No DNA is shown, since the ends of the CDR3 on it are uncertain; the CDR3 is the one TCRdb lists. This chain uses TRBV7-6 with TRBJ1-6; the D call TRBD1 from the table was never checked on the DNA. The CDR3 has 14 residues if both end residues are counted. Germline V gene data show CDR1 as SGHVS and CDR2 as FNYEAQ. The CDR3 loop reads CASSSGQGGSPLHF.

The chain employs TRBV2 and TRBJ1-1, with TRBD1 as a possible D gene (5 bases). The CDR3 runs 14 residues. V dropped 10 bases and J dropped 4 bases, with 19 bases sitting between them. Per germline, CDR1 SNHLY and CDR2 FYNNEI. CDR3 bases: TGTGCCACCGAGAGGCAGGGTTTGGGCACTGAAGCTTTCTTT. Translating gives CATERQGLGTEAFF.

V gene TRBV19 combines with J gene TRBJ2-7, with 7 bases fitting TRBD1. The CDR3 is 16 amino acids. V gave up 5 bases and J gave up 1 base; unmatched junction bases: 11. The germline V gene has CDR1 LNHDA and CDR2 SQIVND (reference sequence). CDR3 nucleotides: TGTGCCAGTAGTGACCTCCCGGGACAGCTTTCCTACGAGCAGTACTTC. Its protein is CASSDLPGQLSYEQYF.

The chain links TRBV18 to TRBJ2-5; 11 bases map to TRBD2. The CDR3 runs to 15 residues. The V gene end was trimmed by 3 bases and the J gene end by 3 bases; junction bases not matched to a gene: 3. Looked up from germline, CDR1 is KGHSH and CDR2 is LQKENI. Here the CDR3 reads CASSPRGLAEETQYF. CDR3 bases: TGTGCCAGCTCACCGCGGGGACTAGCGGAAGAGACCCAGTACTTC.

V is TRBV5-6 and J is TRBJ2-1; D is possibly TRBD1 (6 bases). The CDR3 covers 15 residues. Germline V gene lookup returns CDR1 SGHDT and CDR2 YYEEEE. V lost 3 bases, J lost 0 bases, and 10 bases lay in between. CDR3 sequence reads: CASSWQGSSYNEQFF. For the CDR3, the DNA is TGTGCCAGCAGCTGGCAGGGGAGCTCCTACAATGAGCAGTTCTTC.

This clone was counted between two and nine times. V and J are TRBV16 and TRBJ1-2, with D unresolved. The ends were cut back, 4 bases at V and 6 bases at J, with 12 bases in the middle. This CDR3 contains 13 residues. Looked up from germline, CDR1 is KGHSY and CDR2 is FQNENV. CDR3 coding DNA: TGTGCCAGCAGCCGACAAAGGCCGGATGGCTACACCTTC. This translates into CASSRQRPDGYTF.

This chain links TRBV5-1 with TRBJ2-2; TRBD2 agrees at 12 bases. The CDR3 has 19 residues. V shed 4 bases, J shed 0 bases, and the junction held 10 bases outside the gene matches. Germline values: CDR1 SGHRS, CDR2 YFSETQ. This CDR3 is CASSPTRTSGNSNTGELFF. In nucleotides, the CDR3 is TGCGCCAGCAGCCCAACAAGGACTAGCGGGAACTCGAACACCGGGGAGCTGTTTTTT.